The 24 T cell receptor beta chains below all came from one sample that was sequenced in a study of CXCR3-negative and CXCR3-positive naive CD8 T cells. The libraries of TRB cDNA were prepared using 5' RACE with UMI labels. TCRdb processed the 5' RACE reads again and assigns one entry to each CDR3 protein, with no DNA. This sample's table reports about 130,000 distinct CDR3 sequences. The sequencing input was naive CXCR3- CD8+ T cells from blood. Sample subset: CD45RO-CCR7+CD27+CD95- naive CD8+ T cells lacking CXCR3 (TNR3-). The receptors here all came from a human donor in good health. Some clones in this sample may be carry-over from other donors' samples.

V usage is TRBV7-9 and J usage is TRBJ2-7; TCRdb indicates TRBD1, and absent DNA this call remains unverified. This CDR3 comprises 15 residues. From germline, CDR1 is SEHNR and CDR2 FQNEAQ (reference sequence). This chain's CDR3 is CASSSRRGIYYEQYF.

The chain joins TRBV15 to TRBJ2-2; TCRdb selects TRBD1, and the lack of DNA leaves this call unchecked. The CDR3 length is 15 residues. Germline V gives CDR1 LNHNV, CDR2 YYDKDF (reference sequence). The CDR3 loop reads CATSRDRGSTGELFF.

The rearrangement links TRBV28 to TRBJ1-6; TCRdb outputs TRBD1, but without DNA this stays unchecked. CDR1 and CDR2 from the germline V gene are MDHEN and SYDVKM. The CDR3 totals 14 residues. Here the CDR3 reads CASSLQGADSPLHF.

This sequence joins TRBV20-1 and TRBJ2-7. Germline V gene lookup returns CDR1 DFQATT and CDR2 SNEGSKA (reference sequence). The CDR3 is made up of 11 amino acids. The chain's CDR3 is CSARSGYEQYF.

The chain is built from TRBV28 and TRBJ2-1. In germline, CDR1 is MDHEN, CDR2 SYDVKM. The CDR3 sequence is 13 residues long. CDR3 region: CASSFSQYNEQFF.

The gene calls are TRBV7-3 and TRBJ2-1. Germline V CDR1 and CDR2: SGHTA, FQGTGA. The CDR3 covers 13 residues. The CDR3: CASSLIHSSEQFF.

V gene TRBV12-3 or TRBV12-4 combines with J gene TRBJ1-5. The length of the CDR3 is 15 residues. The CDR3 here is CASSRSTAKGQPQHF.

The chain links TRBV12-3 or TRBV12-4 to TRBJ2-6; TCRdb indicates TRBD1, and absent DNA this call remains unverified. The CDR3 loop spans 17 amino acids. CDR3 protein: CASSLWGIHSGANVLTF.

V usage is TRBV29-1 and J usage is TRBJ2-1; TCRdb calls TRBD1, which cannot be checked without DNA. The CDR3 is 17 residues long. CDR1 and CDR2 (germline): SQVTM, ANQGSEA. Here the CDR3 reads CSVEGEYSSALYNEQFF.

The J gene is TRBJ2-7, the V gene TRBV9. This CDR3 is built from 13 residues. Looked up from germline, CDR1 is SGDLS and CDR2 is YYNGEE. This chain's CDR3 is CASSVGSAYEQYF.

J is TRBJ2-1 and V is TRBV6-2 or TRBV6-3; TCRdb selects TRBD2, and the lack of DNA leaves this call unchecked. CDR3 size: 19 residues. The germline V gene has CDR1 MNHEY and CDR2 SVGEGT. CDR3 amino acids: CASSLLGSIAGGPYNEQFF.

The chain employs TRBV11-3 and TRBJ2-1. This CDR3 contains 17 residues. In germline, CDR1 is SGHNT, CDR2 YENEEA. This CDR3 is CASSLDSWERSYNEQFF.

This chain connects TRBV20-1 to TRBJ1-1; without DNA, the TCRdb call of TRBD1 cannot be checked. CDR3 length: 14 amino acids. Germline loops: CDR1 DFQATT, CDR2 SNEGSKA (reference sequence). This chain's CDR3 is CSARGDRGLYEAFF.

The CDR3 region is CASSGTSNEQFF. This rearrangement joins TRBV19 to TRBJ2-1; TCRdb proposes TRBD2, but this gene call is untestable without DNA. The germline gives CDR1 LNHDA, CDR2 SQIVND (reference sequence). CDR3 length equals 12 residues.

V usage is TRBV27 and J usage is TRBJ1-5. The germline V gene has CDR1 MNHEY and CDR2 SMNVEV (reference sequence). This CDR3 is built from 12 residues. The CDR3 sequence is CASSFSNQPQHF.

The J gene is TRBJ2-3, the V gene TRBV20-1. The CDR3 is made up of 16 amino acids. From germline, CDR1 is DFQATT and CDR2 SNEGSKA (reference sequence). This CDR3 is CSARDLGQASTDTQYF.

The chain recombines TRBV11-2 with TRBJ2-3. Germline CDR1 is SGHAT and CDR2 is FQNNGV. The CDR3 contains 13 residues. This CDR3 is CASSLRFADTQYF.

J is TRBJ2-7 and V is TRBV28; the TCRdb call, TRBD1, lacks DNA for checking. The CDR3 contains 14 residues. The germline gives CDR1 MDHEN, CDR2 SYDVKM. CDR3 sequence: CASTPGAVKDEQYF.

The gene calls are TRBV7-2 and TRBJ2-7; TCRdb returns TRBD1, unconfirmable since there is no DNA. The germline V gene has CDR1 SGHTA and CDR2 FQGNSA. The CDR3 loop spans 16 amino acids. CDR3: CASSQSSGQISYEQYF.

CDR3 in amino acids: CASSEGLNRGTKDLF. This chain connects TRBV6-1 to TRBJ2-2; the D call from TCRdb, TRBD1, cannot be confirmed without DNA. This CDR3 has 15 amino acids. Germline V gene sequence: CDR1 MNHNS, CDR2 SASEGT.

J is TRBJ1-2 and V is TRBV5-1; with no DNA, the TCRdb D assignment of TRBD1 cannot be verified. This CDR3 region has 15 residues. The germline gives CDR1 SGHRS, CDR2 YFSETQ. CDR3 in amino acids: CASSLWDSEDYGYTF.

The rearrangement links TRBV11-2 to TRBJ2-5; as DNA is missing, the TRBD1 call by TCRdb cannot be tested. The CDR3 loop spans 15 amino acids. Germline V gene data show CDR1 as SGHAT and CDR2 as FQNNGV. The CDR3 sequence is CASSTTGGSQETQYF.

V gene TRBV29-1 combines with J gene TRBJ1-2; TCRdb designates TRBD1, a call that cannot be tested without DNA. Looked up from germline, CDR1 is SQVTM and CDR2 is ANQGSEA. The CDR3 has 15 amino acids. The CDR3 is CSVDPTGIEMYGYTF.

The chain couples TRBV29-1 to TRBJ2-1; TCRdb returns TRBD1, unconfirmable since there is no DNA. Germline V lookup: CDR1 SQVTM, CDR2 ANQGSEA. This CDR3 comprises 12 residues. The CDR3 reads CTGRDGYNEQFF.